This passage covers 24 T cell receptor beta chains from one sample sequenced in a study of cytomegalovirus exposure and HLA in healthy donors (dated by TCRdb to 2016 to 2017). Libraries were built with the immunoSEQ multiplex PCR assay. A mixture of 60 forward primers for TCR Vbeta segments and 13 reverse primers for TCR Jbeta segments was used in the multiplex PCR. TCRdb mirrors the immuneACCESS table, restricted to in-frame sequences. Some clones are absent from its copies; in checked studies, under half trace to an unresolved V gene, and the reason for the others is unknown. A total of some 140,000 clones appear in this sample, around 74% of them only once. The ten largest account for 4.3% of the sample. Specimen: PBMCs. These receptors all stem from a man between 18 and 29 years old in good health and CMV-seropositive.

This clone was detected only a few times. The rearrangement links TRBV4-2 to TRBJ2-2, with a possible D match to TRBD1 (6 bases). V lost 4 bases, J lost 2 bases, and 11 bases lay in between. Germline CDR1 is LGHNA and CDR2 is YNFKEQ. CDR3 length equals 15 residues. CDR3 nucleotides: TGTGCCAGCAGCCTCAGGGGAGCCAACACCGGGGAGCTGTTTTTT. Protein: CASSLRGANTGELFF.

This clone was counted between two and nine times. The V and J genes are TRBV10-3 and TRBJ2-1; 8 bases fit TRBD1. Trimming took 7 bases from V and 7 from J; bases not matched to a gene: 9. The CDR3 has 14 residues. Germline assignment: CDR1 ENHRY and CDR2 SYGVKD. CDR3 sequence: CAINPGQATNEQFF. The CDR3 DNA follows: TGTGCCATCAATCCGGGACAGGCCACGAATGAGCAGTTCTTC.

The chain recombines TRBV6-6 with TRBJ1-1; D is unresolved. Between the trimmed V and J ends, which lost 8 bases and 1 base, there was a span of 8 bases. Germline V gene sequence: CDR1 MNHNY, CDR2 SVGAGI (reference sequence). This CDR3 is 12 amino acids long. Written as DNA, the CDR3 is TGTGCCAGCTTGCGAGCGAACACTGAAGCTTTCTTT. As protein: CASLRANTEAFF.

The chain joins TRBV4-2 to TRBJ1-3; 11 bases agree with TRBD1. The germline V gene has CDR1 LGHNA and CDR2 YNFKEQ. The junction had 9 bases not matched to a gene; V was cut back by 3 bases and J by 8 bases. The CDR3 consists of 16 residues. The CDR3 DNA reads as TGTGCCAGCAGCCAGGGACCGTTGGGACAGGGGGACACCATATATTTT. Translated: CASSQGPLGQGDTIYF.

V and J are TRBV15 and TRBJ2-1; a possible D gene is TRBD2 (8 bases). This CDR3 spans 19 amino acids. The germline V gene has CDR1 LNHNV and CDR2 YYDKDF (reference sequence). V was shortened by 0 bases and J by 5 bases, with 23 bases between the two germline ends. The CDR3 protein is CATSRDRGRLLADHNEQFF. CDR3 nucleotides: TGTGCCACCAGCAGAGATAGGGGGCGGTTACTAGCGGACCACAATGAGCAGTTCTTC.

This chain connects TRBV5-1 to TRBJ1-1, with D possibly TRBD1 on 5 matching bases. V was pared by 0 bases and J by 5 bases, with 17 bases between. Germline CDR1 and CDR2: SGHRS and YFSETQ. The CDR3 covers 16 residues. This CDR3 reads CASSLASPEQGTEAFF. CDR3 DNA sequence: TGCGCCAGCAGCTTGGCCTCTCCCGAGCAGGGTACTGAAGCTTTCTTT.

In its sample, this clone was seen a few times. The chain is built from TRBV10-3 and TRBJ1-1; 9 bases agree with TRBD1. The V segment lost 11 bases and the J segment 5 bases; nucleotides outside the gene matches: 6. From germline, CDR1 is ENHRY and CDR2 SYGVKD. CDR3 length: 12 residues. CDR3 nucleotides: TGTGCCGTAAGACAGGGGGGAACTGAAGCTTTCTTT. Amino acids: CAVRQGGTEAFF.

V and J are TRBV5-4 and TRBJ1-1; no reliable D call. Between the trimmed V and J ends, which lost 1 base and 3 bases, there was a span of 7 bases. Germline V gene sequence: CDR1 SGHNT, CDR2 YYREEE (reference sequence). This CDR3 is 13 amino acids long. The CDR3 here is CASSLFRDTEAFF. The DNA of the CDR3 is TGTGCCAGCAGCTTGTTCCGGGACACTGAAGCTTTCTTT.

The rearrangement joins TRBV6-5 to TRBJ1-2; D unresolved. Trimming stripped 7 bases from V and 2 bases from J, with 11 bases between. The CDR3 contains 13 residues. CDR1 is MNHEY and CDR2 is SVGAGI in the germline V gene. The CDR3 coding sequence is TGTGCCAGCAAAGTGACTGAAAACTATGGCTACACCTTC. Translating gives CASKVTENYGYTF.

J is TRBJ2-2 and V is TRBV7-8, with a weak D call TRBD1 (6 bases). V lost 5 bases, J lost 5 bases, and 6 bases lay in between. The V gene's germline CDR1 is SGHVS and CDR2 FQNEAQ. CDR3 length: 12 amino acids. CDR3 region: CASSDRTGELFF. CDR3 bases: TGTGCCAGCAGCGACAGGACCGGGGAGCTGTTTTTT.

Worth noting for this clone: Other DNA sequences from this sample encode an identical CDR3 as well. V gene TRBV6-4 combines with J gene TRBJ1-2; D perhaps matches TRBD1 (6 bases). V gave up 0 bases and J gave up 4 bases, with 15 bases separating them. This CDR3 is 16 amino acids long. Germline V gene lookup returns CDR1 MRHNA and CDR2 SNTAGT. CDR3 sequence reads: CASSDSGRGTGYGYTF. CDR3 DNA: TGTGCCAGCAGTGACTCGGGCAGGGGAACGGGCTATGGCTACACCTTC.

The rearrangement uses TRBV29-1 and TRBJ2-3, with 14 positions matching TRBD2. CDR3 size: 18 residues. Unmatched junction bases numbered 11, after V lost 6 bases and J lost 0 bases. Germline assignment: CDR1 SQVTM and CDR2 ANQGSEA. CDR3 amino acids: CSVQGTSGSLTSTDTQYF. The CDR3 DNA reads as TGCAGCGTCCAGGGGACTAGCGGGAGCCTAACTAGCACAGATACGCAGTATTTT.

J is TRBJ2-4 and V is TRBV28; 7 bases align to TRBD2. Germline V gives CDR1 MDHEN, CDR2 SYDVKM. The V segment lost 3 bases and the J segment 2 bases; nucleotides outside the gene matches: 1. The CDR3 consists of 14 residues. CDR3 protein: CASSLSGTKNIQYF. CDR3 nucleotides: TGTGCCAGCAGTTTGAGCGGGACCAAAAACATTCAGTACTTC. Variable domain in full (rest from reference TRBV28 and TRBJ2-4): DVKVTQSSRYLVKRTGEKVFLECVQDMDHENMFWYRQDPGLGLRLIYFSYDVKMKEKGDIPEGYSVSREKKERFSLILESASTNQTSMYLCASSLSGTKNIQYFGAGTRLSVL.

The CDR3 DNA reads as TGTGCCTGGAGTGTACGTGTTGGGACAGGGGGCTATCAGCCCCAGCATTTT. Translated, it gives CAWSVRVGTGGYQPQHF. The rearrangement joins TRBV30 to TRBJ1-5, with TRBD1 matching 12 bases. V lost 0 bases to trimming and J lost 5 bases; unmatched junction nucleotides: 8. This CDR3 is 17 amino acids long. The V gene's germline CDR1 is GTSNPN and CDR2 SVGIG (reference sequence).

The sample holds a few counts of this clone. The chain recombines TRBV5-1 with TRBJ1-5, with 10 nucleotides matching TRBD1. The CDR3 is made up of 15 amino acids. The V gene end was trimmed by 5 bases and the J gene end by 7 bases; junction bases not matched to a gene: 9. Germline CDR1 SGHRS, CDR2 YFSETQ. CDR3 nucleotide sequence: TGCGCCAGCAGGGTGGGACAGGGGTATGGACAGCCCCAGCATTTT. Protein product: CASRVGQGYGQPQHF.

This clone turned up a few times. This chain joins TRBV28 and TRBJ1-4, with no clear D. V was pared by 7 bases and J by 11 bases, with 20 bases between. Germline V gene lookup returns CDR1 MDHEN and CDR2 SYDVKM. The CDR3 consists of 14 residues. The CDR3 loop is CASTHLLTRDKLFF. CDR3 sequence (DNA): TGTGCCAGCACCCACCTACTGACACGGGATAAACTGTTTTTT.

This clone was counted only a few times. The chain is built from TRBV29-1 and TRBJ2-2; 7 nucleotides match TRBD1. This CDR3 spans 13 amino acids. Germline lookup yields CDR1 SQVTM and CDR2 ANQGSEA. The V segment lost 3 bases and the J segment 8 bases; nucleotides outside the gene matches: 6. In DNA, the CDR3 is TGCAGCGTTGAGAGGGGGCGAGGAGGGGAGCTGTTTTTT. Protein: CSVERGRGGELFF.

CDR3 nucleotide sequence: TGTGCCAGTAGTATAGTCAACAGGGACTATGGCTACACCTTC. Amino acids: CASSIVNRDYGYTF. V is TRBV19 and J is TRBJ1-2; D perhaps matches TRBD1 (6 bases). The CDR3 is 14 amino acids. Germline V gene sequence: CDR1 LNHDA, CDR2 SQIVND (reference sequence). Trimming stripped 1 base from V and 3 bases from J, with 9 bases between.

This chain uses TRBV4-1 with TRBJ2-7, with D possibly TRBD2 on 5 matching bases. The germline V gene has CDR1 MGHRA and CDR2 YSYEKL. V dropped 4 bases and J dropped 0 bases, with 13 bases sitting between them. The CDR3 is 15 residues long. CDR3 in amino acids: CASSPREGPSYEQYF. The CDR3 coding sequence is TGCGCCAGCAGCCCCCGAGAGGGTCCCTCCTACGAGCAGTACTTC.

This rearrangement joins TRBV5-4 to TRBJ2-2; D is possibly TRBD1 (5 bases). The CDR3 length is 16 residues. V was clipped by 4 bases and J by 1 base, with 14 bases between them. Germline V gene data show CDR1 as SGHNT and CDR2 as YYREEE (reference sequence). This CDR3 reads CASSEGVRRNTGELFF. In nucleotides, the CDR3 is TGTGCCAGCAGCGAAGGGGTTCGGAGGAACACCGGGGAGCTGTTTTTT. Filled out from reference TRBV5-4 and TRBJ2-2, the complete variable domain reads ETGVTQSPTHLIKTRGQQVTLRCSSQSGHNTVSWYQQALGQGPQFIFQYYREEENGRGNFPPRFSGLQFPNYSSELNVNALELDDSALYLCASSEGVRRNTGELFFGEGSRLTVL.

This clone turned up a few times. V gene TRBV6-1 combines with J gene TRBJ1-2; a possible D gene is TRBD1 (6 bases). The CDR3 loop spans 14 amino acids. The V end was cut by 8 bases, the J end by 5 bases, with 18 bases between. Germline CDR1 reads MNHNS; CDR2 reads SASEGT. The CDR3: CASCPGGFPYGYTF. The CDR3 region has the DNA TGTGCCAGCTGTCCGGGGGGCTTCCCGTATGGCTACACCTTC.

In this sample, this clone turned up a few times. This rearrangement joins TRBV18 to TRBJ2-7; a possible D gene is TRBD1 (5 bases). Trimming removed 1 base at V and 0 bases at J, with 10 bases between. The CDR3 consists of 15 residues. CDR1 is KGHSH and CDR2 is LQKENI in the germline V gene. The CDR3 loop reads CASSPLDRNSYEQYF. Here the CDR3 DNA reads TGTGCCAGCTCACCACTCGACAGAAACTCCTACGAGCAGTACTTC.

The J gene is TRBJ2-1, the V gene TRBV11-2, with 9 nucleotides matching TRBD1. This CDR3 spans 13 amino acids. Germline loops: CDR1 SGHAT, CDR2 FQNNGV. V was pared by 5 bases and J by 9 bases, with 5 bases of the junction left unmatched. The CDR3 nucleotides are TGTGCCAGCAGCCCAGGACAGGGGACTGAGCAGTTCTTC. It specifies CASSPGQGTEQFF.

The chain's CDR3 is CASSLVLAGGDTQYF. The CDR3, as DNA: TGTGCCAGCAGCTTAGTCCTAGCGGGAGGAGATACGCAGTATTTT. The rearrangement joins TRBV11-2 to TRBJ2-3, with 11 positions matching TRBD2. The V segment lost 1 base and the J segment 5 bases; nucleotides outside the gene matches: 2. The germline V gene encodes CDR1 SGHAT and CDR2 FQNNGV. The CDR3 runs 15 residues. The full variable domain, rest sourced from reference TRBV11-2 and TRBJ2-3, is EAGVAQSPRYKIIEKRQSVAFWCNPISGHATLYWYQQILGQGPKLLIQFQNNGVVDDSQLPKDRFSAERLKGVDSTLKIQPAKLEDSAVYLCASSLVLAGGDTQYFGPGTRLTVL.